This TCR beta chain was documented in a study of T cell repertoires in cytomegalovirus infection. At the level of the study: Epitope selection comprised recently identified HLA-C-restricted CMV epitopes and well-studied HLA-B-restricted CMV epitopes. Through public TCR beta signatures, both CMV infection and matching HLA type were indicated.

The CDR3 sequence is 15 residues long. Germline V gene data show CDR1 as SGDLS and CDR2 as YYNGEE. The V end was cut by 4 bases, the J end by 0 bases, with 12 bases between. Comment on this clonotype: The antigen is unknown.

TCRdb processed the reads anew with MiXCR; each CDR3 protein has one entry. The data show fewer than 1,000,000 distinct CDR3 sequences, less than 40% seen once. Broader study findings: The ex vivo response showed dominance by HLA-C-restricted CMV-specific TCR beta clonotypes.

This clonotype was sampled from a human donor in good health (CMV status not recorded). Some clones in this sample may be carry-over from other donors' samples. Sequencing was performed on cultured CD8+ T cells from PBMCs, taken from culture after CMV antigen stimulation. This chain connects TRBV9 to TRBJ2-3; no clear D. In DNA form, the CDR3 reads TGTGCCAGCAGCCTCCGGACGGGTAGCACAGATACGCAGTATTTT. Its translation is CASSLRTGSTDTQYF.